The sequence of this T cell receptor (beta chain) was determined in a study of blood T cell repertoires in COVID-19. As for the study in general: The origin of the acute and convalescent COVID-19 samples was the United States, Italy and Spain. Sources were T cells, B-cell-depleted T cells, or PBMCs; the material itself was cDNA or gDNA.

The data were produced by immunoSEQ multiplex PCR, yet TCRdb's version contains in-frame clones alone and is incomplete. The sample contains about 380,000 clones, around 87% of which appear only once. The CDR3 sequence is 15 residues long. Germline-derived CDR1 and CDR2 are SEHNR and FQNEAQ (reference sequence). Trimming cost V 2 bases and J 2 bases; bases outside gene matches: 2. Cohorts were determined from participant-reported clinical history. Donors in Cohort 3 who had recovered were those with two negative PCRs, healthcare professional clearance, or resolution of their symptoms. This clonotype was obtained from a man under 40 who had recovered from COVID-19. The V call is TRBV7-9, the J call TRBJ2-3, with 9 positions matching TRBD2. Sample: PBMCs or T cells enriched from blood (not recorded which). The CDR3 protein is CASSLTSGYTDTQYF. In DNA, the CDR3 is TGTGCCAGCAGCTTAACTAGCGGGTACACAGATACGCAGTATTTT.